The rows below give T cell receptor beta chains drawn from one sample of a study of T cell responses to AZD1222 COVID-19 vaccine. Assay used: immunoSEQ multiplex PCR; TCRdb lists only in-frame clones, some missing. The sample has about 120,000 clones, roughly 86% seen once. Sequenced here: peripheral blood, sampled 28 days after the second AZD1222 dose. The source is an adult who received the AZD1222 COVID-19 vaccine. CDR3s include the opening cysteine and the closing phenylalanine or tryptophan. A D gene is named only where the DNA matches it firmly. The size of a clone is reported for some rows only, either as once, few or many, or as a class for expanded clones.

.,TRBV5-1,TRBJ2-1,.,TGCGCCAGCAGCATGCGGGACACCTACAATGAGCAGTTCTTC,CASSMRDTYNEQFF
.,TRBV29-1,TRBJ1-5,.,TGCAGCGTGATCTGGGGCACGAATCAGCCCCAGCATTTT,CSVIWGTNQPQHF
TRBD1,TRBV27,TRBJ1-2,.,TGTGCCAGCAGCCGACAGGGGACGTATGGCTACACCTTC,CASSRQGTYGYTF
.,TRBV29-1,TRBJ2-3,.,TGCAGCGTTGGTGGACAGCCCACAGATACGCAGTATTTT,CSVGGQPTDTQYF
TRBD1,TRBV7-9,TRBJ2-7,.,TGTGCCAGCAGCTCCGCAGCAGGGGGCCCAAAACAGTACTTC,CASSSAAGGPKQYF
TRBD2,TRBV29-1,TRBJ2-5,.,TGCAGCGTCCTTAGACTAGCCATCCCTCAAGAGACCCAGTACTTC,CSVLRLAIPQETQYF
.,TRBV5-6,TRBJ1-1,.,TGTGCCAGCAGCTTGGATGCCGGACGGACTGAAGCTTTCTTT,CASSLDAGRTEAFF
.,TRBV28,TRBJ2-3,few,TGTGCCAGCAACCCCCAGGGTCTAGGAGATACGCAGTATTTT,CASNPQGLGDTQYF
TRBD2,TRBV5-1,TRBJ2-5,.,TGCGCCAGCAGCTCCGCTAGCGGGGGGGAGACCCAGTACTTC,CASSSASGGETQYF
.,TRBV6-5,TRBJ1-2,.,TGTGCCAGCAGTTACGGTGCAGGGTTTGGATATGGCTACACCTTC,CASSYGAGFGYGYTF
TRBD1,TRBV30,TRBJ1-5,.,TGTGCCTGGAGTACCGGGACAGGGTTTCAGCCCCAGCATTTT,CAWSTGTGFQPQHF
TRBD1,TRBV3-1/TRBV3-2,TRBJ1-1,once,TGTGCCAGCAGTGGAGGGGGCCGGACTGAAGCTTTCTTT,CASSGGGRTEAFF
.,TRBV30,TRBJ1-1,.,TGTGCCTGGAGTAAACGACGGGCGCAGACTGAAGCTTTCTTT,CAWSKRRAQTEAFF
TRBD2,TRBV13,TRBJ2-7,.,TGTGCCAGCAGCTACACAGCGGGGGGTTTCTCCTACGAGCAGTACTTC,CASSYTAGGFSYEQYF
.,TRBV5-1,TRBJ1-1,.,TGCGCCAGCAGCTTTGGCCAGACTGAAGCTTTCTTT,CASSFGQTEAFF
TRBD1,TRBV28,TRBJ1-6,.,TGTGCCAGCATGGGACAGGGGGATTGGGCCCTCCACTTT,CASMGQGDWALHF
TRBD1,TRBV5-6,TRBJ1-2,.,TGTGCCAGCAGCCCTGGGACAGGGGGCTACTATGGCTACACCTTC,CASSPGTGGYYGYTF
.,TRBV27,TRBJ2-1,once,TGTGCCAGCAGTTGGGGGAGTGAGCAGTTCTTC,CASSWGSEQFF
TRBD1,TRBV2,TRBJ2-7,few,TGTGCCAGCAGGATAGGGACAGGGGTCCACGAGCAGTACTTC,CASRIGTGVHEQYF
.,TRBV7-8,TRBJ1-2,.,TGTGCCAGCAGCCGGGGGGGCAGTTACACCTTC,CASSRGGSYTF
.,TRBV5-1,TRBJ2-7,.,TGCGCCAGCAGCTTGGAGGTCTCCTACGAGCAGTACTTC,CASSLEVSYEQYF
TRBD2,TRBV5-1,TRBJ2-3,once,TGCGCCAGCAGCTTGTCGGGGGGGCCCGCAGATACGCAGTATTTT,CASSLSGGPADTQYF
.,TRBV6-5,TRBJ1-2,once,TGTGCCAGCAGTTACCTTGGGCAGGTATTTCCCTATGGCTACACCTTC,CASSYLGQVFPYGYTF
TRBD1,TRBV9,TRBJ1-2,.,TGTGCCAGCAGCAGAGACAGGGTTCATGGCTACACCTTC,CASSRDRVHGYTF
.,TRBV25-1,TRBJ1-1,.,TGTGCCAGCAGAGGACAGTACACTGAAGCTTTCTTT,CASRGQYTEAFF
.,TRBV6-5,TRBJ1-2,.,TGTGCCAGCAGTTACCGCCAGGGACCCAGCTATGGCTACACCTTC,CASSYRQGPSYGYTF
.,TRBV6-2/TRBV6-3,TRBJ2-1,few,TGTGCCAGCAGTTTATCCAATAGCAATGAGCAGTTCTTC,CASSLSNSNEQFF
.,TRBV5-6,TRBJ2-3,.,TGTGCCAGCAGCTTGGAAGTATGGAGTAGGACAGATACGCAGTATTTT,CASSLEVWSRTDTQYF
.,TRBV18,TRBJ2-3,.,TGTGCCAGCTCACCACGAAGCGGCCTCGGGGGTAACACAGATACGCAGTATTTT,CASSPRSGLGGNTDTQYF
.,TRBV6-5,TRBJ2-1,.,TGTGCCAGCAGTTTTTCAGGGGTAGGGACTTACAATGAGCAGTTCTTC,CASSFSGVGTYNEQFF
.,TRBV2,TRBJ2-7,.,TGTGCCAGCAGTGAAATCCTCTACTCCTACGAGCAGTACTTC,CASSEILYSYEQYF
.,TRBV4-2,TRBJ1-5,.,TGTGCCAGCAGCCAAGATGGGTCAGGTGGCAATCAGCCCCAGCATTTT,CASSQDGSGGNQPQHF
.,TRBV6-5,TRBJ1-1,once,TGTGCCAGTTTCTCAAACGGAGACTGGGGCACTGAAGCTTTCTTT,CASFSNGDWGTEAFF
TRBD1,TRBV6-5,TRBJ2-5,few,TGTGCCAGCAGAACACAGGGGTTTGGGCAGACCCAGTACTTC,CASRTQGFGQTQYF
.,TRBV10-2,TRBJ2-7,.,TGCGCCAGCAGCTCCGCAGAGCGAAGCGAGCAGTACTTC,CASSSAERSEQYF
.,TRBV5-5,TRBJ2-1,.,TGTGCCAGCAGCTTGGGCACCCTTAATGAGCAGTTCTTC,CASSLGTLNEQFF
.,TRBV20-1,TRBJ1-1,.,TGCAGTGCTAGAAGGGGACCTGAAGCTTTCTTT,CSARRGPEAFF
TRBD1,TRBV6-5,TRBJ1-2,.,TGTGCCAGCAGTACCGACAGGGGGCGAGATGGCTACACCTTC,CASSTDRGRDGYTF
.,TRBV9,TRBJ1-5,.,TGTGCCAGCAGCGTAGAAGGCGTTGTGAATAGCAATCAGCCCCAGCATTTT,CASSVEGVVNSNQPQHF
.,TRBV6-2/TRBV6-3,TRBJ1-4,.,TGTGCCAGCAGTTACCTAGTGGAGCCAACTAATGAAAAACTGTTTTTT,CASSYLVEPTNEKLFF
.,TRBV30,TRBJ2-7,.,TGTGCCTGGAGTGTACGGATGGGATTCGCAGGACACGAGCAGTACTTC,CAWSVRMGFAGHEQYF
.,TRBV11-3,TRBJ1-2,.,TGTGCCAGCAGCCCCCGGACGGACTATGGCTACACCTTC,CASSPRTDYGYTF
.,TRBV19,TRBJ2-1,.,TGTGCCAGTACCCAAGTCTCGGGGGCGTTCTACAATGAGCAGTTCTTC,CASTQVSGAFYNEQFF